These T cell receptor beta chains were read from a single sample in a study of blood T cells in healthy people across ages. TCRdb called the 5' RACE reads again in MiXCR, with one record for every CDR3 protein. Of over 600,000 distinct CDR3 sequences in the sample, roughly 56% are singletons; the top ten hold roughly 25%. Material for sequencing was blood. Receptors originate from a middle-aged man in good health. The CDR3 runs from the conserved cysteine through the conserved F or W. A D gene is named only where the DNA matches it firmly.

CASSSDGSSYNEQFF,TRBJ2-1,-,TRBV12-3/TRBV12-4
CATSEWANNEQFF,TRBJ2-1,-,TRBV24-1
CASSTENTEAFF,TRBJ1-1,-,TRBV28
CASSYSTDGVSEQYF,TRBJ2-7,-,TRBV6-6
CSVEGSQTVAKEYF,TRBJ2-7,-,TRBV29-1
CASSQTFGLSLYNEQFF,TRBJ2-1,-,TRBV4-1
CASSLRYDPGERNEQFF,TRBJ2-1,-,TRBV9
CASSQGVNTEAFF,TRBJ1-1,-,TRBV14
CASTEGADSGANVLTF,TRBJ2-6,-,TRBV25-1
CSAADTSASTDTQYF,TRBJ2-3,TRBD2,TRBV20-1
CASSLDRVGAYEQYF,TRBJ2-7,TRBD1,TRBV13
CSVEEGGVRANVLTF,TRBJ2-6,-,TRBV29-1
CASSFGRAGAKNIQYF,TRBJ2-4,-,TRBV27
CASSQPSALSTDTQYF,TRBJ2-3,-,TRBV6-2/TRBV6-3
CASSRGSDEQYF,-,-,TRBV12-3/TRBV12-4
CASSLVGLAGVYEQYF,TRBJ2-7,TRBD2,TRBV11-2
CASSQGTLVGEQYF,TRBJ2-7,-,TRBV4-3
CATSSGTGIKGQPQHF,TRBJ1-5,TRBD1,TRBV15
CASSGLAGGFETQYF,-,TRBD2,TRBV7-3
CASSWGQGSTEAFF,TRBJ1-1,TRBD1,TRBV6-5
CASKWAGSLSEQYF,TRBJ2-7,-,TRBV12-3/TRBV12-4
CASSRSSQETQYF,TRBJ2-5,-,TRBV7-2
CASSLRGGYTDTQYF,TRBJ2-3,TRBD2,TRBV9
CASSPFLERNEQFF,TRBJ2-1,-,TRBV18
CASSPGPNNEQFF,TRBJ2-1,-,TRBV7-3
CASSSPVPSANYEQYF,TRBJ2-7,-,TRBV28
CASSYSGSTGRDGYTF,TRBJ1-2,-,TRBV6-2/TRBV6-3
CASSLAFGQYNEQFF,TRBJ2-1,-,TRBV7-2
CASGATGMSYGYTF,TRBJ1-2,TRBD1,TRBV4-1
CARPLDSGYTF,TRBJ1-2,-,TRBV6-4
CSASGALVDTQYF,TRBJ2-3,-,TRBV20-1
CAISGANYGYTF,TRBJ1-2,-,TRBV10-3
CASSVAGWGTEAFF,TRBJ1-1,-,TRBV9
CASSLGNIQYF,TRBJ2-4,-,TRBV27